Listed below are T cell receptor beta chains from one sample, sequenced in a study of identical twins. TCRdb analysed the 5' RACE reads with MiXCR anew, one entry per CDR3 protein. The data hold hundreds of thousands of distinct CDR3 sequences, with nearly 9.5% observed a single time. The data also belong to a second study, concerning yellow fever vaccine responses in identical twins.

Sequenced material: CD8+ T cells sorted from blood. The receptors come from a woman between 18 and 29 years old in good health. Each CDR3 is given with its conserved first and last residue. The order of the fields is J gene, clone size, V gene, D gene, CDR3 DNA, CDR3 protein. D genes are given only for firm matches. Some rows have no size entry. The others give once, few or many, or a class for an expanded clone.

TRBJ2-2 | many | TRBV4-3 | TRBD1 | TGCGCCAGCAGCCAGAGTACCGGGACAGGGTTTGGCGGGGAGCTGTTTTTT | CASSQSTGTGFGGELFF
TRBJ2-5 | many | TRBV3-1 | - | TGTGCCAGCAGCCAGGGACCGGGAAACCCCCAAGAGACCCAGTACTTC | CASSQGPGNPQETQYF
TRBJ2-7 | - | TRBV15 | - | TGTGCCACCAGCAGAGATGTTGTTGTGGCCAGGGAGCAGTGCTTC | CATSRDVVVAREQCF
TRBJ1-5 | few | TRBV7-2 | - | TGTGCCAGCAGCTTAGTGTATCCGGGTCAGAATCAGCCCCAGCATTTT | CASSLVYPGQNQPQHF
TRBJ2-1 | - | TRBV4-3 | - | TGCGCCAGCAGCCAAGATCCGGATGAGCAGTTCTTC | CASSQDPDEQFF
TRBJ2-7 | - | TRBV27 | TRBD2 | TGTGCCAGCAGTTTGGGGCGGGGGGCTTCCTACGAGCAGTACTTC | CASSLGRGASYEQYF
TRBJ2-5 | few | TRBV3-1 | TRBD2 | TGTGCCAGCCAGCACAAGGCTAGCGGTCTTGGGGGAGAGACCCAGTACTTC | CASQHKASGLGGETQYF
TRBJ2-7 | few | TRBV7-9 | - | TGTGCCAGCAGCTTAGGGCCCGACGAATACGAGCAGTACTTC | CASSLGPDEYEQYF
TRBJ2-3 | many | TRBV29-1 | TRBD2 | TGCAGCGTGGGAGAGCGGGGGCGCACAGATACGCAGTATTTT | CSVGERGRTDTQYF
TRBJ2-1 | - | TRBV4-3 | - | TGCGCCAGCAGCCAAGACCCAAGGGAGCAGTTCTTC | CASSQDPREQFF
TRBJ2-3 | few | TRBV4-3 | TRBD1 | TGCGCCAGCAGCCAAGACACAGGGGATCAAGGATTCACAGATACGCAGTATTTT | CASSQDTGDQGFTDTQYF
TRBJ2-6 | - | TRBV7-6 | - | TGTGCCAGCAGCTGGACGGTCTCTGGGGCCAACGTCCTGACTTTC | CASSWTVSGANVLTF
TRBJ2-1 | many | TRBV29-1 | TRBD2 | TGCAGCGTTGAATCCGGGGGGAGCTCCTACAATGAGCAGTTCTTC | CSVESGGSSYNEQFF
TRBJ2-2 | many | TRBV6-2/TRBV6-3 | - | TGTGCCAGCAGGGGATCGATAACCGGGGAGCTGTTTTTT | CASRGSITGELFF
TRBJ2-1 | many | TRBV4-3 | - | TGCGCCAGCAGCCAAGATTCGTGGCTAGCCGTTAATGAGCAGTTCTTC | CASSQDSWLAVNEQFF
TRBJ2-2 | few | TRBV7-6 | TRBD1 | TGTGCCAGCAGCCGACAGGGCATGGACACCGGGGAGCTGTTTTTT | CASSRQGMDTGELFF
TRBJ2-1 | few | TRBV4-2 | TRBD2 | TGTGCCAGCAGCCAAGAGACACTTGGACTAGCGGGGACATCCTACAATGAGCAGTTCTTC | CASSQETLGLAGTSYNEQFF
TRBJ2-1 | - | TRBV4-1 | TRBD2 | TGCGCCAGCAGCCAAGGGGCCGGGACTAGCGTATACAATGAGCAGTTCTTC | CASSQGAGTSVYNEQFF
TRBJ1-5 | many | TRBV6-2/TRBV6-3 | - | TGTGCCAGCCGTCCGGATAGCAATCAGCCCCAGCATTTT | CASRPDSNQPQHF
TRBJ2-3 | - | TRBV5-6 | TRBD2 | TGTGCCAGCAGCCAACTAGCGGCGGGGCCAGATACGCAGTATTTT | CASSQLAAGPDTQYF
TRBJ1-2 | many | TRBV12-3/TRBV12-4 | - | TGTGCCAGCACTATTGGGGGAAACGACGCTGGCTACACCTTC | CASTIGGNDAGYTF
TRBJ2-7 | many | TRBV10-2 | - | TGCGCCAGCATACTTGGCGGGTCATCCTACGAGCAGTACTTC | CASILGGSSYEQYF
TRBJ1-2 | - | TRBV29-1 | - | TGCAGCGTTGGTTCCCTCTATGGCTACACCTTC | CSVGSLYGYTF
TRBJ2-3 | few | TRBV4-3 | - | TGCGCCAGCAGCCAAGGCGTCGCAGGGGGGACAGATACGCAGTATTTT | CASSQGVAGGTDTQYF
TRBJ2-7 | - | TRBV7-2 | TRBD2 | TGTGCCAGCAGCTCTAGCGGGAGCCCCTACGAGCAGTACTTC | CASSSSGSPYEQYF
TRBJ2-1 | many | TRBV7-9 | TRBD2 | TGTGCCAGCAGCCAGACTAGCGGGAGGTCCAATGAGCAGTTCTTC | CASSQTSGRSNEQFF
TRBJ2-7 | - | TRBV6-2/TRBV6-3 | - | TGTGCCAGCAGTTCCCCGGCCTACGAGCAGTACTTC | CASSSPAYEQYF
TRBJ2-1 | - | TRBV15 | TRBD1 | TGTGCCACCAGCAGTGCGGGGACAGGGCTGTGGAATGAGCAGTTCTTC | CATSSAGTGLWNEQFF
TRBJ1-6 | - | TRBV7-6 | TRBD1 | TGTGCCAGCAGCTTAAGTTGGCAGGGGGATTCACCCCTCCACTTT | CASSLSWQGDSPLHF
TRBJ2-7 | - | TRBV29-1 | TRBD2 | TGCAGCGTTGAATGGGGGGGGGACTACGAGCAGTACTTC | CSVEWGGDYEQYF
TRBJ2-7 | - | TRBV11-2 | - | TGTGCCAGCAGCTTTGACCCCCAGGTACCCTCCTACGAGCAGTACTTC | CASSFDPQVPSYEQYF
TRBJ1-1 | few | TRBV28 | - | TGTGCCAGCATCCTTGACTGGAGTGAAGCTTTCTTT | CASILDWSEAFF
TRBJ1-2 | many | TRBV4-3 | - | TGCGCCAGCAGCCAAGATAACGTAGGGGTGGAGGGCTACACCTTC | CASSQDNVGVEGYTF
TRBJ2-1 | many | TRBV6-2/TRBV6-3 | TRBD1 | TGTGCCAGCAGCCCAGACAGGGGTGGATACAATGAGCAGTTCTTC | CASSPDRGGYNEQFF
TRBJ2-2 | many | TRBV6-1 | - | TGTGCCAGCAGGGTGAGGGGGGAGAACACCGGGGAGCTGTTTTTT | CASRVRGENTGELFF
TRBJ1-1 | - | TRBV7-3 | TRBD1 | TGTGCCAGCAGCTACGGACAGGGACGGGAAGCTTTCTTT | CASSYGQGREAFF
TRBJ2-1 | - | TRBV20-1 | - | TGCAGTGCTTCGCCCTTTGGGGCGGGGTCCTACAATGAGCAGTTCTTC | CSASPFGAGSYNEQFF
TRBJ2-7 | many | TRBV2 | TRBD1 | TGTGCCAGCAGCGGAACCGGGACAGGGCATTCCTACGAGCAGTACTTC | CASSGTGTGHSYEQYF
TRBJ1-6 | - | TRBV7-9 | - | TGTGCCAGCAGCCCCGCTCGGGGGAATTCACCCCTCCACTTT | CASSPARGNSPLHF
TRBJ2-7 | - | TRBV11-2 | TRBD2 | TGTGCCAGCGCAATCCGTGGGCTAGCGGGGGGAAGCTCCTACGAGCAGTACTTC | CASAIRGLAGGSSYEQYF
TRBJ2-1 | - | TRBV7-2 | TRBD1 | TGTGCCAGCAGCATAGGGACAGGGGGGGGCAATGAGCAGTTCTTC | CASSIGTGGGNEQFF
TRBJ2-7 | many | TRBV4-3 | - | TGCGCCAGCAGCCAGGGGAGCTCCTACGAGCAGTACTTC | CASSQGSSYEQYF
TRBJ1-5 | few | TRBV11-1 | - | TGTGCCAGCAGCTCCGGACGGGGGGCTGTGTGGAGCAATCAGCCCCAGCATTTT | CASSSGRGAVWSNQPQHF
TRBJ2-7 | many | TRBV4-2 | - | TGTGCCAGCAGCCAAAACCAGGGTTACGAGCAGTACTTC | CASSQNQGYEQYF
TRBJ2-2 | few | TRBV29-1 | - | TGCAGCGTTGCCCGCGAGGACGGGGAGCTGTTTTTT | CSVAREDGELFF
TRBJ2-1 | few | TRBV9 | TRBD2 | TGTGCCAGCAGCGTGGCAACGGCTGGGACAGGACGACTAGCGGGGGGGCCCGATGAGCAGTTCTTC | CASSVATAGTGRLAGGPDEQFF
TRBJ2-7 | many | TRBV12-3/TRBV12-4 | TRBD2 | TGTGCCAGCAGTGACCTAGCGGGAGCGATCTACGAGCAGTACTTC | CASSDLAGAIYEQYF
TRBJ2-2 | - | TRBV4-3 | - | TGCGCCAGCAGCCAAGTACGACATACTAACACCGGGGAGCTGTTTTTT | CASSQVRHTNTGELFF
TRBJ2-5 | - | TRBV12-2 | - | TGTGCAAGTCGCTTAATGGCGGGCCAAGAGACCCAGTACTTC | CASRLMAGQETQYF
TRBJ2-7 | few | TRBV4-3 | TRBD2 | TGCGCCAGCAGCCAAGAAGTAGGACTAGCGGGAGGGCCTGACTACGAGCAGTACTTC | CASSQEVGLAGGPDYEQYF
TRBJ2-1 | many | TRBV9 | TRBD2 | TGTGCCAGCAGCTTCTCCGTGTGGGGGGGGAACGACAATGAGCAGTTCTTC | CASSFSVWGGNDNEQFF
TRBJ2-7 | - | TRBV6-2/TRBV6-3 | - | TGTGCCAGCAGCCGTCCGTCCTACGAGCAGTACTTC | CASSRPSYEQYF
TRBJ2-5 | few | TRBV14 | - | TGTGCCAGCAGCCAAGATAAGCTCGAAGAGACCCAGTACTTC | CASSQDKLEETQYF
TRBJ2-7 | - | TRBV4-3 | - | TGCGCCAGCAGCCCCGACGGTGGGGGGGCTAGGTACGAGCAGTACTTC | CASSPDGGGARYEQYF
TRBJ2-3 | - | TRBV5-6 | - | TGTGCCAGCAGCCAATTGTTAGGGGAGCTGACAGATACGCAGTATTTT | CASSQLLGELTDTQYF
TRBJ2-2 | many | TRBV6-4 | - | TGTGCCAGCAGTGAGGGGTTGAACACCGGGGAGCTGTTTTTT | CASSEGLNTGELFF
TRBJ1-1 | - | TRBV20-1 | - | TGCAGTGTTAGAGCCTACAGCCGGTCGGGATCGATGAACACTGAAGCTTTCTTT | CSVRAYSRSGSMNTEAFF
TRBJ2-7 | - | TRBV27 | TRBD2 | TGTGCCACCCAATTAGCGGGAGGACCATACTACGAGCAGTACTTC | CATQLAGGPYYEQYF
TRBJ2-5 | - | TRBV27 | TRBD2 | TGTGCCAGCAGTTTATTTAGCGGGGGGCGACAAGAGACCCAGTACTTC | CASSLFSGGRQETQYF
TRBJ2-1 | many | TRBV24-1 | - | TGTGCCACCAGTGATGAATCAGGGGACAATGAGCAGTTCTTC | CATSDESGDNEQFF